These 8 T cell receptor beta chains originate from one sample sequenced in a study of blood T cell repertoires in COVID-19. Assay: immunoSEQ multiplex PCR; the TCRdb copy retains only in-frame clones and omits some. The sample records over 200,000 clones, roughly 85% being singletons. Sequencing was carried out using PBMCs or T cells enriched from blood (not recorded which). All receptors derive from a man aged 30-40 years who had recovered from COVID-19.

V is TRBV9 and J is TRBJ2-3, with 8 bases matching TRBD2. The V segment lost 0 bases and the J segment 1 base; nucleotides outside the gene matches: 4. CDR1 and CDR2 (germline): SGDLS, YYNGEE. The CDR3 totals 16 residues. The CDR3 DNA reads TGTGCCAGCAGCGTAGACCGGGGGGGCGGCACAGATACGCAGTATTTT. Protein product: CASSVDRGGGTDTQYF.

The chain links TRBV27 to TRBJ1-2, with D perhaps TRBD1 (6 bases). The CDR3 runs to 14 residues. V lost 6 bases and J 6 bases, leaving 17 bases between the germline ends. Germline CDR1 MNHEY, CDR2 SMNVEV (reference sequence). CDR3 sequence: CASSLRTDLDGYTF. CDR3 coding DNA: TGTGCCAGCAGCCTCAGGACAGACCTTGATGGCTACACCTTC.

The V gene is TRBV7-9, the J gene TRBJ1-4, with D perhaps TRBD1 (5 bases). The CDR3 extends over 15 amino acids. Germline assignment: CDR1 SEHNR and CDR2 FQNEAQ (reference sequence). V was pared by 6 bases and J by 6 bases, with 17 bases between. CDR3 amino acids: CASSRGKVVDEKLFF. The CDR3 DNA follows: TGTGCCAGCAGTAGGGGCAAGGTGGTGGATGAAAAACTGTTTTTT.

The gene calls are TRBV6-5 and TRBJ2-7; 7 nucleotides line up with TRBD1. After removal of 6 bases from V and 3 bases from J, the junction contained 11 bases not matched to a gene. The CDR3 has 15 residues. Germline CDR1 is MNHEY and CDR2 is SVGAGI. The CDR3 nucleotides are TGTGCCAGCAGAGACAGGGACATAAGGGGCTACGAGCAGTACTTC. Translation gives CASRDRDIRGYEQYF.

This sequence joins TRBV27 and TRBJ1-3; D gene unclear. Germline loops: CDR1 MNHEY, CDR2 SMNVEV (reference sequence). V shed 3 bases and J shed 2 bases, with 5 bases lying between them. The CDR3 sequence is 13 residues long. CDR3 nucleotide sequence: TGTGCCAGCAGTTTCCGCGCTGGAAACACCATATATTTT. It encodes CASSFRAGNTIYF.

This clone was seen just once. The chain joins TRBV7-6 to TRBJ1-1; 7 bases map to TRBD1. The CDR3 is 15 amino acids. V lost 5 bases, J lost 0 bases, and 6 bases stayed unmatched. From germline, CDR1 is SGHVS and CDR2 FNYEAQ. In nucleotides, the CDR3 is TGTGCCAGCAGCGCTAGGACAGGTATGAACACTGAAGCTTTCTTT. Translated: CASSARTGMNTEAFF.

There are a few counts of this clone. The chain is built from TRBV27 and TRBJ1-1; 8 bases line up with TRBD1. With V trimmed by 2 bases and J by 0 bases, 8 bases remained unmatched. Germline V gene lookup returns CDR1 MNHEY and CDR2 SMNVEV (reference sequence). The CDR3 is made up of 17 amino acids. The CDR3 protein is CASSLLIQGGLNTEAFF. The CDR3 region has the DNA TGTGCCAGCAGTTTACTAATACAGGGGGGCCTGAACACTGAAGCTTTCTTT.

The gene calls are TRBV5-1 and TRBJ1-5; D not resolved. Trimming took off 0 bases at V and 6 bases at J, with 16 bases between the two ends. Germline V gene lookup returns CDR1 SGHRS and CDR2 YFSETQ. The CDR3 runs 16 residues. As DNA, the CDR3 is TGCGCCAGCAGCTTGGGCACGAGCACAGACCCTCAGCCCCAGCATTTT. It codes for CASSLGTSTDPQPQHF.